The 11 T cell receptor beta chains listed next were all sequenced from one sample in a study of regulatory T cells in long-lasting Graves disease. Arm-PCR with iRepertoire HTBI primers amplified the CDR3 regions for these TCR beta libraries. TCRdb fed the multiplex PCR reads into MiXCR, producing one record per CDR3 protein. Among approximately 540,000 distinct CDR3 sequences listed, 12% were seen once. Indicated time point: newly diagnosed GD, antithyroid drugs for less than 3 months. PBMCs provided the RNA from which the TCR library was made. The sample was also linked to a second study, of T cells in Graves' hyperthyroidism and ophthalmopathy.

This sample comprised peripheral blood mononuclear cells (PBMCs), obtained at new diagnosis, from a patient treated with antithyroid drugs. Receptors were obtained from a young woman with Graves disease.

V is TRBV20-1 and J is TRBJ2-1; TRBD2 might be the D (6 bases). V was shortened by 6 bases and J by 8 bases, with 20 bases between the two germline ends. The CDR3 has 14 residues. CDR1 DFQATT and CDR2 SNEGSKA come from the germline V gene (reference sequence). The DNA of the CDR3 is TGCAGTGCCATAGGAGGGCCAAATCGAGATGAGCAGTTCTTC. Residues: CSAIGGPNRDEQFF.

In its sample, this clonotype was seen many times. This chain connects TRBV11-2 to TRBJ2-1, with 8 bases matching TRBD2. From germline, CDR1 is SGHAT and CDR2 FQNNGV. This CDR3 spans 13 amino acids. V shed 6 bases and J 7 bases; nucleotides not matched to a gene: 5. The CDR3: CASRAGGGNEQFF. For the CDR3, the DNA is TGTGCCAGCAGGGCGGGAGGAGGAAATGAGCAGTTCTTC.

As regards this clonotype: This could be a read error, since a much larger clone is one nucleotide away. This chain joins TRBV7-3 and TRBJ2-1; TRBD1 or TRBD2 may be the D gene (7 bases each). Trimming stripped 1 base from V and 2 bases from J, with 15 bases between. The CDR3 has 17 amino acids. The germline CDR1 and CDR2 sequences are SGHTA and FQGTGA. Here the CDR3 reads CASSLRGGGSPYNEQFF. In DNA form, the CDR3 reads TGTGCCAGCAGCTTAAGAGGGGGCGGGAGCCCCTACAATGAGCAGTTCTTC.

V gene TRBV20-1 combines with J gene TRBJ2-3; 10 bases are a match to TRBD2. Germline V gives CDR1 DFQATT, CDR2 SNEGSKA (reference sequence). This CDR3 has 14 amino acids. As DNA, the CDR3 is TGCAGCCACATTAGAGCGGGAGGGGGAGATACGCAGTATTTT. Its protein is CSHIRAGGGDTQYF.

This clonotype was seen a few times. V usage is TRBV4-1 and J usage is TRBJ1-2; TRBD1 is a possible D gene (5 bases). With 1 base removed from V and 7 bases from J, the gap between germline ends came to 13 bases. Germline CDR1 and CDR2: MGHRA and YSYEKL. There are 14 residues in the CDR3. CDR3 amino acids: CASSQVRGTTGYTF. In nucleotides, the CDR3 is TGCGCCAGCAGCCAAGTTCGGGGGACGACTGGCTACACCTTC.

This clonotype was seen repeatedly, ten times or more. The V call is TRBV7-8, the J call TRBJ1-2; 9 bases align to TRBD1. The trim removed 4 bases at V and 3 bases at J, leaving 12 bases unmatched. This CDR3 has 17 residues. Germline-derived CDR1 and CDR2 are SGHVS and FQNEAQ. The CDR3 sequence: CASSSKGQGIMDYGYTF. The CDR3 region has the DNA TGTGCCAGCAGCTCTAAAGGACAGGGGATAATGGACTATGGCTACACCTTC.

This clonotype has ten or more counts. V gene TRBV2 combines with J gene TRBJ2-5; 9 positions match TRBD1. This CDR3 is 14 amino acids long. Germline lookup yields CDR1 SNHLY and CDR2 FYNNEI. The V and J ends lost 5 bases and 5 bases, in that order; junction bases with no gene match: 6. For the CDR3, the DNA is TGTGCCAGCAGTATACAGGGGGCGATGGAGACCCAGTACTTC. This translates into CASSIQGAMETQYF.

The chain carries TRBV4-2 and TRBJ1-1; D uncertain. Trimming pared 3 bases from V and 1 base from J, leaving 9 bases between. The CDR3 consists of 14 residues. CDR1 is LGHNA and CDR2 is YNFKEQ in the germline V gene. The CDR3 protein is CASSQLYSNTEAFF. The CDR3 DNA reads as TGTGCCAGCAGCCAGTTATATTCGAACACTGAAGCTTTCTTT.

This clonotype was observed a few times. V gene TRBV11-1 combines with J gene TRBJ2-7; perhaps D is TRBD1 or TRBD2 (5 bases each). CDR3 length: 14 amino acids. The germline V gene has CDR1 SGHAT and CDR2 FQDESV (reference sequence). The V and J ends lost 1 base and 2 bases respectively, with 9 bases between them. The CDR3 loop reads CASSLDQGAYEQYF. The CDR3 DNA sequence: TGTGCCAGCAGCTTAGATCAGGGAGCCTACGAGCAGTACTTC.

The genes are TRBV10-3 and TRBJ1-1, with TRBD1 identical over 8 bases. CDR1 and CDR2 (germline): ENHRY, SYGVKD. Trimming at V came to 6 bases and at J to 0 bases, leaving 6 bases not matched to a gene. There are 15 residues in the CDR3. In DNA form, the CDR3 reads TGTGCCATCAGACGGACAGGGCTCATGAACACTGAAGCTTTCTTT. As protein: CAIRRTGLMNTEAFF.

This clonotype showed up just a few times. The J gene is TRBJ2-1, the V gene TRBV29-1; 9 positions match TRBD2. CDR1 and CDR2 from the germline V gene are SQVTM and ANQGSEA. There are 17 residues in the CDR3. J gave up 0 bases and V 5 bases, and 11 bases lay outside the gene matches. CDR3 nucleotide sequence: TGCAGCGTTATCTATCTAGCGGGATTGAGCTCCTACAATGAGCAGTTCTTC. It translates to CSVIYLAGLSSYNEQFF.